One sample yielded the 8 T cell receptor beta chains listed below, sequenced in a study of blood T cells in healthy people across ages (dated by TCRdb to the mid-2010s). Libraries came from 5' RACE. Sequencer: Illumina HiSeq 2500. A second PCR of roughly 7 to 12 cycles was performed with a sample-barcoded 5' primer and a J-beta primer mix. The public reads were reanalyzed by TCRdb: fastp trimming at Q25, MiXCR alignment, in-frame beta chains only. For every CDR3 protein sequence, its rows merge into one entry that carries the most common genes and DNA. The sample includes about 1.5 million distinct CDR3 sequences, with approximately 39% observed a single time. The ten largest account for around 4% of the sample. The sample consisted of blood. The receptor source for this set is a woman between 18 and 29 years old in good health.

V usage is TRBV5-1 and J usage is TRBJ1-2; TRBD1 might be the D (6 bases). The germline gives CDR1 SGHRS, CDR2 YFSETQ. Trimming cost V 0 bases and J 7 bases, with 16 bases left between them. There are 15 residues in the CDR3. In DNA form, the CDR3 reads TGCGCCAGCAGCTTGGCGCCGGGGGCAGGGTCTGGCTACACCTTC. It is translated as CASSLAPGAGSGYTF.

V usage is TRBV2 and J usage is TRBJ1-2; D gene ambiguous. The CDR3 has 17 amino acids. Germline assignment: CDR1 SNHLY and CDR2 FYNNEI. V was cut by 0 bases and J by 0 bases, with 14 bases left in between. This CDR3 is CASSEAQVSDPNYGYTF. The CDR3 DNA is TGTGCCAGCAGTGAAGCGCAAGTCTCGGATCCTAACTATGGCTACACCTTC. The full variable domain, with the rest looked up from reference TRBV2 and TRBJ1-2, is EPEVTQTPSHQVTQMGQEVILRCVPISNHLYFYWYRQILGQKVEFLVSFYNNEISEKSEIFDDQFSVERPDGSNFTLKIRSTKLEDSAMYFCASSEAQVSDPNYGYTFGSGTRLTVV.

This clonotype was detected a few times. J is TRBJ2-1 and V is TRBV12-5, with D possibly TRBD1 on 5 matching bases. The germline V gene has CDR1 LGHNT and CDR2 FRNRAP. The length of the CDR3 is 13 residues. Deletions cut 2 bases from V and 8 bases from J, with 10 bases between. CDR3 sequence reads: CASGLPSGYEQFF. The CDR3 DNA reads TGTGCTAGTGGTTTGCCTTCAGGGTATGAGCAGTTCTTC.

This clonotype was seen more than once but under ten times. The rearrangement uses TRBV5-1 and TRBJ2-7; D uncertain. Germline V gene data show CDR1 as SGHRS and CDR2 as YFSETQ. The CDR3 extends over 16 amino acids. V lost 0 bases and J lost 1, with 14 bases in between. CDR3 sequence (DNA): TGCGCCAGCAGCTTGGAAACGGCGGCGATATCCTACGAGCAGTACTTC. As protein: CASSLETAAISYEQYF.

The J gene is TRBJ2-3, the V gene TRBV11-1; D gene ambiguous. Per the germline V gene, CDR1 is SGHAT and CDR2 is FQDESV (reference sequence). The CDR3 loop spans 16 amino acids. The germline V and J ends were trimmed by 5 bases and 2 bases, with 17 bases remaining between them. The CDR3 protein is CASSLRQKFHTDTQYF. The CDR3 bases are TGTGCCAGCAGCCTCCGACAAAAATTTCACACAGATACGCAGTATTTT. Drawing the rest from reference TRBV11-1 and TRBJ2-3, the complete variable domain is EAEVAQSPRYKITEKSQAVAFWCDPISGHATLYWYRQILGQGPELLVQFQDESVVDDSQLPKDRFSAERLKGVDSTLKIQPAELGDSAMYLCASSLRQKFHTDTQYFGPGTRLTVL.

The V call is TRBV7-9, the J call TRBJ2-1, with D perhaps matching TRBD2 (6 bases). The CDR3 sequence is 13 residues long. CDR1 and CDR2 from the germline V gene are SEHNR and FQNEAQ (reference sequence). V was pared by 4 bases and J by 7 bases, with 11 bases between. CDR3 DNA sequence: TGTGCCAGCAGCTCGAGGGACTTTAATGAGCAGTTCTTC. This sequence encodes CASSSRDFNEQFF. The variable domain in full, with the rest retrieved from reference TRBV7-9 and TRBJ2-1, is DTGVSQNPRHKITKRGQNVTFRCDPISEHNRLYWYRQTLGQGPEFLTYFQNEAQLEKSRLLSDRFSAERPKGSFSTLEIQRTEQGDSAMYLCASSSRDFNEQFFGPGTRLTVL.

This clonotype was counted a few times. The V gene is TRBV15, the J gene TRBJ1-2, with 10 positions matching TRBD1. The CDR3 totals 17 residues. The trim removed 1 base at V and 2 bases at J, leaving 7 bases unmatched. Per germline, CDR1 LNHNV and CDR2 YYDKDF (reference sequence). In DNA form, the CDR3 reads TGTGCCACCAGCAGAGGTATACCGGGACAGGGGAACTATGGCTACACCTTC. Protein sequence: CATSRGIPGQGNYGYTF.

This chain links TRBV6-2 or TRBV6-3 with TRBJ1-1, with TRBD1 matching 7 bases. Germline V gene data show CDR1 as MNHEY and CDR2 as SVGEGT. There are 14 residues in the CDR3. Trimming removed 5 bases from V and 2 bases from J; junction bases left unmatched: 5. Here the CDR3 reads CASSTDRANTEAFF. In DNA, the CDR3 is TGTGCCAGCAGTACCGACAGGGCTAACACTGAAGCTTTCTTT.